These T cell receptor beta chains were read from a single sample in a study of spatial heterogeneity in lung cancer. TCRdb recomputed calls from the 5' RACE reads with MiXCR, one row per CDR3 protein. Among over 40,000 distinct CDR3 sequences listed, around 11% were seen once. Material: PBMCs, obtained at follow-up. All receptors come from a male donor with early-stage non-small cell lung cancer. Each CDR3 is given with its conserved first and last residue. A D gene is named only where the DNA matches it firmly. Clone size appears in some rows only: once, few, many, or a class for an expanded clone.

D	size	V	J	DNA	CDR3
TRBD2	many	TRBV6-5	TRBJ2-2	TGTGCCAGCAGGGGGGAGGGCGGGGAGCTGTTTTTT	CASRGEGGELFF
NA	many	TRBV10-3	TRBJ2-2	TGTGCCATCAGTGAGGAGGGAAACACCGGGCGGGTGTTTTTT	CAISEEGNTGRVFF
NA	few	TRBV19	TRBJ1-4	TGTGCCAGTAGGACAACTCAGGGAACCTGGAATGAAAAACTGTTTTTT	CASRTTQGTWNEKLFF
NA	many	TRBV7-9	TRBJ2-7	TGTGCCAGCAGCTTAAGCGCCAGATCCTACGAGCAGTACTTC	CASSLSARSYEQYF
TRBD2	few	TRBV9	TRBJ2-7	TGTGCCAGCAGCGAGCGGGAGTTCTCCTACGAGCAGTACTTC	CASSEREFSYEQYF
NA	few	TRBV20-1	TRBJ2-2	TGCAGTGCATTCCCGGGCACCGGGGAGCTGTTTTTT	CSAFPGTGELFF
TRBD2	many	TRBV20-1	TRBJ2-4	TGCAGTGCGGGCCCCGGACTAGCGGGTGTCCTAGCCAAAAACATTCAGTACTTC	CSAGPGLAGVLAKNIQYF
NA	NA	TRBV5-1	TRBJ2-5	TGCGCCAGCAGCTTGGACGAAGTAGCCGGAGAGACCCAGTACTTC	CASSLDEVAGETQYF
TRBD1	many	TRBV12-3/TRBV12-4	TRBJ2-7	TGTGCCAGCAGTCCTAAAGCCGGGACAGGTGACTACGAGCAGTACTTC	CASSPKAGTGDYEQYF
NA	NA	TRBV5-4	TRBJ2-3	TGTGCCAGCAGCTTGGCTAGCACAGATACGCAGTATTTT	CASSLASTDTQYF
NA	NA	TRBV12-3/TRBV12-4	TRBJ2-2	TGTGCCACCGGAAGAGACACCGGGGAGCTGTTTTTT	CATGRDTGELFF
NA	many	TRBV21-1	TRBJ1-1	TGTGCCAGCAGCAAAGTGGCCCCGCGGAGGGGACAGAACACTGAAGCTTTCTTT	CASSKVAPRRGQNTEAFF
NA	many	TRBV20-1	TRBJ2-7	TGCAGTGCTAGCGGCACGGGATACGAGCAGTACTTC	CSASGTGYEQYF
NA	NA	TRBV7-2	TRBJ2-7	TGTGCCAGCAGCTTAGCGGGAGGCTACTCCTACGAGCAGTACTTC	CASSLAGGYSYEQYF
TRBD1	many	TRBV29-1	TRBJ2-7	TGCAGCGTGGAAAAGACAGGGTACACCTACGAGCAGTACTTC	CSVEKTGYTYEQYF
TRBD2	NA	TRBV6-5	TRBJ2-1	TGTGCCGTAACTAGCGGGTTATACAATGAGCAGTTCTTC	CAVTSGLYNEQFF
TRBD2	many	TRBV11-3	TRBJ2-3	TGTGCCAGCAGCAAACTAGCGGGGGGGCTAGATACGCAGTATTTT	CASSKLAGGLDTQYF
TRBD2	many	TRBV30	TRBJ2-1	TGTGCCAGAGGGACTAGCGGGGGCGGAGAGCAGTTCTTC	CARGTSGGGEQFF
TRBD1	many	TRBV5-4	TRBJ2-7	TGTGCCAGCAGCTCCCCGAGACAGGGGAACAACGAGCAGTACTTC	CASSSPRQGNNEQYF
NA	once	TRBV27	TRBJ1-1	TGTGCCAGCAGTTTCTCTGATGGCGAGCGTGAAGCTTTCTTT	CASSFSDGEREAFF
NA	few	TRBV28	TRBJ1-4	TGTGCCAGCAGTCCAGGGAACCTGAGGGAAAAACTGTTTTTT	CASSPGNLREKLFF
TRBD2	NA	TRBV12-3/TRBV12-4	TRBJ2-1	TGTGCCAGCAGCAGGACTAGCGGGGGGACCTACAATGAGCAGTTCTTC	CASSRTSGGTYNEQFF
NA	many	TRBV20-1	TRBJ1-4	TGCAGTGCTACCGAGAGGAGGTACATAAAAGAAAAACTGTTTTTT	CSATERRYIKEKLFF
NA	many	TRBV18	TRBJ1-6	TGTGCCAGCTCACCACGGACAGAACAAAATTCACCCCTCCACTTT	CASSPRTEQNSPLHF
NA	NA	TRBV7-3	TRBJ1-5	TGTGCCAGCAGCTTAGGGGAGGGTCAGCCCCAGCATTTT	CASSLGEGQPQHF
TRBD2	once	TRBV11-2	TRBJ2-5	TGTGCCAGCAGCAGAACTAGCGGGATTGAGACCCAGTACTTC	CASSRTSGIETQYF
NA	many	TRBV29-1	TRBJ1-2	TGCAGCGTCGCAGGCGACTCCGGCCTTTTATATGGCTACACCTTC	CSVAGDSGLLYGYTF
TRBD2	many	TRBV9	TRBJ2-4	TGTGCCAGCAGCGTAGGTAGCGGGGGGGCCTCTGGCAAAAACATTCAGTACTTC	CASSVGSGGASGKNIQYF
TRBD2	many	TRBV29-1	TRBJ2-3	TGCAGCGTTGGTGGCACTAGCGGGAGGGCCTTGAGCACAGATACGCAGTATTTT	CSVGGTSGRALSTDTQYF
NA	NA	TRBV3-1	TRBJ2-5	TGTGCCAGCAGCCCTCGACAGGCTGCACCAAGAGAGTCCCAGTACTTC	CASSPRQAAPRESQYF
NA	NA	TRBV5-1	TRBJ2-2	TGCGCCAGCAGATCAGGGATTATGACCGGGGAGCTGTTTTTT	CASRSGIMTGELFF
NA	many	TRBV4-1	TRBJ1-4	TGCGCCAGCAGCCAAGCAAACAGTCAGGCATCTAATGAAAAACTGTTTTTT	CASSQANSQASNEKLFF
NA	many	TRBV24-1	TRBJ1-1	TGTGCCACCAGTGCGTTACGGGGGCGGACTGAAGCTTTCTTT	CATSALRGRTEAFF
NA	NA	TRBV7-2	TRBJ2-3	TGTGCCAGCAGCCGGAGAATGTGGGGGACCCTGCCCGCGAGCACAGATACGCAGTATTTT	CASSRRMWGTLPASTDTQYF
TRBD2	NA	TRBV12-3/TRBV12-4	TRBJ2-5	TGTGCCAGCAGAGCGGGACGGCTGACCCAGTACTTC	CASRAGRLTQYF
TRBD1	NA	TRBV7-8	TRBJ2-1	TGTGCCAGCAGCTTAGGACAGGGGAACAATGAGCAGTTCTTC	CASSLGQGNNEQFF
NA	NA	TRBV7-2	TRBJ2-1	TGTGCCAGCAGCCTCACCAGGGATGAGTGCAATGAGCAGTTCTTC	CASSLTRDECNEQFF
TRBD2	many	TRBV13	TRBJ2-7	TGTGCCAGCAGCCACCTGGGACTAGCGGCCCCCTACGAGCAGTACTTC	CASSHLGLAAPYEQYF
NA	few	TRBV7-3	TRBJ2-5	TGTGCCAGCAGCCTCCAAGAGGGGGAGACCCAGTACTTC	CASSLQEGETQYF
NA	few	TRBV5-6	TRBJ1-2	TGTGCCAGCAGCTTCAAGGGTGGCGGCTACACCTTC	CASSFKGGGYTF
NA	many	TRBV6-6	TRBJ1-5	TGTGCCAGCATGGGATTCAATCAGCCCCAGCATTTT	CASMGFNQPQHF
TRBD1	many	TRBV3-1	TRBJ1-2	TGTGCCAGCAGCCAAGCGACAGGGGAAGGCTACACCTTC	CASSQATGEGYTF
NA	many	TRBV2	TRBJ2-7	TGTGCCAGCCTCCGACGCGTGACGCGCGGGTCTAGCTCCTACGAGCAGTACTTC	CASLRRVTRGSSSYEQYF
TRBD1	few	TRBV29-1	TRBJ2-7	TGCAGCGTTCGGGACAGACTTTCCTACGAGCAGTACTTC	CSVRDRLSYEQYF